Sequencing of this TCR beta chain was carried out in a study of blood T cell repertoires in COVID-19. At the level of the study: Acute and convalescent COVID-19 samples came from the United States, Italy and Spain.

Germline CDR1 reads SGHTA; CDR2 reads FQGNSA. The CDR3 length is 13 residues. Deletions cut 4 bases from V and 3 bases from J, with 10 bases between. As originally analysed: How many nucleated cells were present was estimated from reference gene primer amplification. Here immunoSEQ multiplex PCR was the method, and the copy in TCRdb shows in-frame clones only, minus some. That table gives V, J and clone size, and the DNA gave D and trimming. The sample lists about 66,000 clones; over 75% were seen once. The material sequenced was peripheral blood. The genes are TRBV7-2 and TRBJ2-7; D might be TRBD1 (6 bases). This clonotype was obtained from a human donor in a cohort sampled during active COVID-19. This CDR3 reads CASSSDRFYEQYF. In DNA form, the CDR3 reads TGTGCCAGCAGCTCGGACAGATTCTACGAGCAGTACTTC.